This passage covers 9 T cell receptor beta chains from one sample sequenced in a study of early T cells in non-severe SARS-CoV-2 infection. A single record per CDR3 protein comes from TCRdb applying MiXCR to the 5' RACE reads. This table holds some 76,000 distinct CDR3 sequences, roughly 13% found once. The source material was whole blood. The receptors were sampled from an adult who was a healthcare worker with PCR-confirmed SARS-CoV-2 infection or an uninfected control (not recorded which).

A few counts support this clonotype. J is TRBJ2-7 and V is TRBV6-1, with 11 positions matching TRBD2. Germline CDR1 MNHNS, CDR2 SASEGT. The J segment lost 2 bases and the V segment lost 4 bases, leaving 7 bases of the junction unmatched. The CDR3 consists of 16 residues. The DNA of the CDR3 is TGTGCCAGCAGTGTCGGGCTAGCGGGGGGCCCCTACGAGCAGTACTTC. This codes for CASSVGLAGGPYEQYF.

This clonotype was seen a few times. The gene calls are TRBV29-1 and TRBJ2-1; D gene uncertain. This CDR3 spans 12 amino acids. The V gene lost 3 bases and the J gene lost 3 bases, with 6 bases spanning the gap. CDR1 and CDR2 (germline): SQVTM, ANQGSEA. The CDR3 nucleotides read TGCAGCGTTGAGGTCAACTACAATGAGCAGTTCTTC. Translation: CSVEVNYNEQFF.

Only a few counts were recorded for this clonotype. The rearrangement joins TRBV6-5 to TRBJ1-5; no firm D call. This CDR3 region has 14 residues. V was clipped by 2 bases and J by 3 bases, with 8 bases between them. Germline V gene lookup returns CDR1 MNHEY and CDR2 SVGAGI. CDR3 loop: CASSYERYNQPQHF. In nucleotides, the CDR3 is TGTGCCAGCAGTTACGAGCGGTACAATCAGCCCCAGCATTTT.

About this clonotype itself: A read error is likely, as this CDR3 ends without the conserved phenylalanine or tryptophan. The V call is TRBV11-2, the J call TRBJ1-6; D uncertain. V dropped 5 bases and J dropped 8 bases, with 10 bases sitting between them. The germline CDR1 and CDR2 sequences are SGHAT and FQNNGV. This CDR3 has 13 residues. CDR3 nucleotide sequence: TGTGCCAGCAGCCCGATGAGTTATTCACCCCTCCACTCT. It is translated as CASSPMSYSPLHS.

The chain links TRBV4-3 to TRBJ1-1; D gene unclear. The CDR3 has 15 residues. V shed 2 bases and J shed 0 bases, with 10 bases lying between them. Germline V gene lookup returns CDR1 LGHNA and CDR2 YSLEER. The CDR3: CASSQSPDLNTEAFF. In DNA form, the CDR3 reads TGCGCCAGCAGCCAAAGTCCAGACTTGAACACTGAAGCTTTCTTT.

Many counts were recorded for this clonotype. J is TRBJ1-2 and V is TRBV10-3; D ambiguous. This CDR3 has 13 amino acids. V lost 0 bases and J lost 3, with 5 bases in between. Germline CDR1 ENHRY, CDR2 SYGVKD. The CDR3 nucleotides read TGTGCCATCAGTGAGTCTCGGGACTATGGCTACACCTTC. Its translation is CAISESRDYGYTF.

This clonotype was observed many times. The rearrangement links TRBV28 to TRBJ1-1; D is undetermined. The CDR3 is 11 residues long. V lost 7 bases to trimming and J lost 1 base, with 4 bases between them. Germline loops: CDR1 MDHEN, CDR2 SYDVKM. The CDR3 here is CASKGNTEAFF. In nucleotides, the CDR3 is TGTGCCAGCAAGGGGAACACTGAAGCTTTCTTT.

This clonotype was recorded at least ten times. J is TRBJ1-1 and V is TRBV20-1, with 10 nucleotides matching TRBD1. This CDR3 has 13 amino acids. CDR1 is DFQATT, CDR2 SNEGSKA, per germline (reference sequence). Germline trimming cut 5 bases from V and 5 bases from J; bases unmatched to any gene: 5. In DNA form, the CDR3 reads TGCAGTGCTTCCGGGACAGGGGTAACTGAAGCTTTCTTT. Protein product: CSASGTGVTEAFF.

This clonotype was observed a few times. The CDR3 DNA sequence: TGTGCCAGCAGCTTAGGAGGACTAGCGGGGGGATACAATGAGCAGTTCTTC. As protein: CASSLGGLAGGYNEQFF. The V call is TRBV11-2, the J call TRBJ2-1; 14 nucleotides align to TRBD2. Per germline, CDR1 SGHAT and CDR2 FQNNGV. The CDR3 covers 17 residues. J gave up 4 bases and V 1 base, and 3 bases lay outside the gene matches.